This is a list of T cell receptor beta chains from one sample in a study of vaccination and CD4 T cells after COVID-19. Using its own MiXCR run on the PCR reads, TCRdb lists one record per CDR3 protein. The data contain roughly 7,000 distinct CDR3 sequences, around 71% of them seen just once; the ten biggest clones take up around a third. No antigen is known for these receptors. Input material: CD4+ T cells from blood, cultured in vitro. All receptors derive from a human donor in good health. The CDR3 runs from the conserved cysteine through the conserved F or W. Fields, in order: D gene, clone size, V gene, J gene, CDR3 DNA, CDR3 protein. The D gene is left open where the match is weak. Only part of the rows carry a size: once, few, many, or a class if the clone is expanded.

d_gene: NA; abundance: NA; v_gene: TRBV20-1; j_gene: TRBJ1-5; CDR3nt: TGCAGTGCTAGACGGTCAGATCAGCCCCAGCATTTT; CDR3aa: CSARRSDQPQHF
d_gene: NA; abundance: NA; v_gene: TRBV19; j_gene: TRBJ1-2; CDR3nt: TGTGCCAGCAACGCGGGACACGAGGCAATGGGCTACACCTTC; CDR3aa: CASNAGHEAMGYTF
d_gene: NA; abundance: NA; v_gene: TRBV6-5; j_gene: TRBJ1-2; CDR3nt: TGTGCCAGCAGTTCCTTAGTACCCAGGGGAGACTACACCTTC; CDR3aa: CASSSLVPRGDYTF
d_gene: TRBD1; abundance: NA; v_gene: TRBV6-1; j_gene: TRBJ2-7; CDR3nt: TGTGCCAGCAGACCAGATACAGGGGGCGTCTTGCCCGAGCAGTACTTC; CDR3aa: CASRPDTGGVLPEQYF
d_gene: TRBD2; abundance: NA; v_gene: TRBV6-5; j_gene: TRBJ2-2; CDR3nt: TGTGCCAGCAGTTACGGCGGGAGGGCCAACACCGGGGAGCTGTTTTTT; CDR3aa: CASSYGGRANTGELFF
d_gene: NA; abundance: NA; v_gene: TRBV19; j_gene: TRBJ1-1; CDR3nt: TGTGCCAGTCGGGCCCTGGGGGCCAAGAACACTGAAGCTTTCTTT; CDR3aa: CASRALGAKNTEAFF
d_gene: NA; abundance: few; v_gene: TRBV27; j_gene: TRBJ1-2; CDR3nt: TGTGCCAGCGCACGAGTCTCGGGGTTTGTCGGCTACACCTTC; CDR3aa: CASARVSGFVGYTF
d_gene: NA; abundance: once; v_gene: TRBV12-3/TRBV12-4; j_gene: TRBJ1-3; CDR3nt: TGTGCCAGCAGTTCCAGTTATGGGGGGGCTGGAAACACCATATATTTT; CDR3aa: CASSSSYGGAGNTIYF
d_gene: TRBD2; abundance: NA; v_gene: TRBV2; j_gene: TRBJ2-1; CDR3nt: TGTGCCAGCAGTGAATGGGGGCTAGCGGGCAACAATGAGCAGTTCTTC; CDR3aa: CASSEWGLAGNNEQFF
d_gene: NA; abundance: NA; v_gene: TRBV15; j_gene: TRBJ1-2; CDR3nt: TGTGCCACCAGCAGAGATATGCGCTATGGCTACACCTTC; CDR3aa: CATSRDMRYGYTF
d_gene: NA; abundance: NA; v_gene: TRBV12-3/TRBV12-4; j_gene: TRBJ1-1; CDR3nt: TGTGCCAGCACCTACCGGGACAACCTGGGGGGGACTGAAGCTTTCTTT; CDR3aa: CASTYRDNLGGTEAFF
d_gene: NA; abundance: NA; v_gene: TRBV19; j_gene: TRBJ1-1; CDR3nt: TGTGCCAGTAGCCCGATCCTCCAAATGAACACTGAAGCTTTCTTT; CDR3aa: CASSPILQMNTEAFF
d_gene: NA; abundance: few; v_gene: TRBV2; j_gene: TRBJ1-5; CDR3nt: TGTGCCAGCAGTGAGGATGGGAGTTATCAGCCCCAGCATTTT; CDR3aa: CASSEDGSYQPQHF
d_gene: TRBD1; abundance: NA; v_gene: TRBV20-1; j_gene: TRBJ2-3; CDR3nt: TGCAGTGCTTCAGACAGGGGGCTTAACACAGATACGCAGTATTTT; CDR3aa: CSASDRGLNTDTQYF
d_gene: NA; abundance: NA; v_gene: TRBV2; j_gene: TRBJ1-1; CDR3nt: TGTGCCAGCAGTGAAGCGATAGCAACTGAAGCTTTCTTT; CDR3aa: CASSEAIATEAFF
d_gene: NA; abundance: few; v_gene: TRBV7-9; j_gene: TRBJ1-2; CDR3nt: TGTGCCAGCAGCCCGACCTTTAAGCAGGGCCTCTACGAACGTCCGGACTATGGCTACACCTTC; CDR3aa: CASSPTFKQGLYERPDYGYTF
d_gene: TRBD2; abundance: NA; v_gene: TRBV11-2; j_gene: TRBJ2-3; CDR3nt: TGTGCCAGCACGCGGACTAGCGGGACCACAGATACGCAGTATTTT; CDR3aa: CASTRTSGTTDTQYF
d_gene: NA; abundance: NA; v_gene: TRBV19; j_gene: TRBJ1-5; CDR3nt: TGTGCCAGTAGTATACTCTACAGGGGCAATCAGCCCCAGCATTTT; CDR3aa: CASSILYRGNQPQHF
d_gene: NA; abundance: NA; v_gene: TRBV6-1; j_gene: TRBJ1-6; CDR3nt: TGTGCCAGCAGTGAAGTTTCCTATAATTCACCCCTCCACTTT; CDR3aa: CASSEVSYNSPLHF
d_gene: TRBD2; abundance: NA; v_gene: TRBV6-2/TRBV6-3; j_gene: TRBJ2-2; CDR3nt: TGTGCCAGCAGTTACGTAGTAACCGGGGGGACGAACACCGGGGAGCTGTTTTTT; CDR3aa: CASSYVVTGGTNTGELFF
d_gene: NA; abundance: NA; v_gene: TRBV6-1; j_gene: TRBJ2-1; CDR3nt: TGTGCCAGCAGTCCCCACAATGAGCAGTTCTTC; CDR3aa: CASSPHNEQFF
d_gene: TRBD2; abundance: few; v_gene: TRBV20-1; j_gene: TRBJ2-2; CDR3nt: TGCAGTGCTCCACCACGGAGCGGGGGGCCCACCGGGGAGCTGTTTTTT; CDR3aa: CSAPPRSGGPTGELFF
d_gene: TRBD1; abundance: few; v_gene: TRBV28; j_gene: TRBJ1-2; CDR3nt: TGTGCCAGCAGTTCCCAGACAGGGTACTATGGCTACACCTTC; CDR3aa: CASSSQTGYYGYTF
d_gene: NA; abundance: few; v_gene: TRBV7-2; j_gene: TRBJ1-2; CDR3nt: TGTGCCAGCAGCCCGCCAAAGGACTATGGCTACACCTTC; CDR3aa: CASSPPKDYGYTF
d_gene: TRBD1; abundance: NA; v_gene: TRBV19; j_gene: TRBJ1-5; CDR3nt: TGTGCCAGTGATTCAGGGGGCGCATCTCAGCCCCAGCATTTT; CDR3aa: CASDSGGASQPQHF
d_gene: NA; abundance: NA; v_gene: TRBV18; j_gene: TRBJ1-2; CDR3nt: TGTGCCAGCTCACGCCTGGGGGCAGAGGGGTATGGCTACACCTTC; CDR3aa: CASSRLGAEGYGYTF
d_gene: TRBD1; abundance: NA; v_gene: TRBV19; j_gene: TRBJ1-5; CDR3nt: TGTGCCAGTAGGGAATTCAGGGGGCCTCAGCCCCAGCATTTT; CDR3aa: CASREFRGPQPQHF
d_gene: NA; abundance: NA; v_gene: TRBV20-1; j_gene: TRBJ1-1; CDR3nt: TGCACCCTAGGGGTATGGGTGGGCACTGAAGCTTTCTTT; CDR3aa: CTLGVWVGTEAFF
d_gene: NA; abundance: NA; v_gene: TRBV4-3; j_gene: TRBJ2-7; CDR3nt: TGCGCCAGCAGCCGGACAGTTTCCCGCGAGCAGTACTTC; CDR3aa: CASSRTVSREQYF
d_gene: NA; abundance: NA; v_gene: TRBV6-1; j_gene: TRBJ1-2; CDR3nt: TGTGCCAGCAGCCGACGGGGTTCTTCCTATGGCTACACCTTC; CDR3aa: CASSRRGSSYGYTF
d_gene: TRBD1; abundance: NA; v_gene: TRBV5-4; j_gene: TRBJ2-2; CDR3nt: TGTGCCAGCAGCTCCGGGACAGGGCTCGGGGAGCTGTTTTTT; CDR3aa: CASSSGTGLGELFF
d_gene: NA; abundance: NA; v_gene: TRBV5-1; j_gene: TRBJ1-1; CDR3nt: TGCGCCAGCAGCTTTCTGACGAACACTGAAGCTTTCTTT; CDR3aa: CASSFLTNTEAFF
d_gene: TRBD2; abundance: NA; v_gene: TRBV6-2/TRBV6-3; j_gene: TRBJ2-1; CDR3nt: TGTGCCAGCAGTTTCCTAGCGGGGGGGGCTAGCTCCTACAATGAGCAGTTCTTC; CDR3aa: CASSFLAGGASSYNEQFF
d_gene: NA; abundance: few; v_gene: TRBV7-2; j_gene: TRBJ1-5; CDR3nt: TGTGCCAGCAGCTTAGGGGCCAATCAGCCCCAGCATTTT; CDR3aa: CASSLGANQPQHF
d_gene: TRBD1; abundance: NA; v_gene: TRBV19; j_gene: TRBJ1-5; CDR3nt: TGTGCCAGTAGTATGAGTGGACAGGGACGGAAGCTACGAGGTCAGCCCCAGCATTTT; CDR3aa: CASSMSGQGRKLRGQPQHF
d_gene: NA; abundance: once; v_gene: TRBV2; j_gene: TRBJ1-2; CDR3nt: TGTGCCAGCAGTGACGAGGGGGACTACACCTTC; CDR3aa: CASSDEGDYTF
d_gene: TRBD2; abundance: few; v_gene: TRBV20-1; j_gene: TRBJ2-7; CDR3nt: TGCAGTGCTAGGAGACTAGCGGGAGAGGGGGGGTTCGAGCAGTACTTC; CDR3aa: CSARRLAGEGGFEQYF
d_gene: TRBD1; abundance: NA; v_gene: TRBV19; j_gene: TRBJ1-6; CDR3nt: TGTGCCAGTAGTTCAGACAGGGGTTACGGTTCACCCCTCCACTTT; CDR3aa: CASSSDRGYGSPLHF
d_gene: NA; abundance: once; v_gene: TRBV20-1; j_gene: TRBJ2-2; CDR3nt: TGCAGTGCTAGACCGCTTCGGCGGACCGGGGAGCTGTTTTTT; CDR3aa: CSARPLRRTGELFF
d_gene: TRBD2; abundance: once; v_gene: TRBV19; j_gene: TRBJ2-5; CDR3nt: TGTGCCAGTAGTATTCCCTCTAGCGGGGTAGAGACCCAGTACTTC; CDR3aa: CASSIPSSGVETQYF
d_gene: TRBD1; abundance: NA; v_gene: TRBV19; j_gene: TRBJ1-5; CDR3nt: TGTGCCAGTACGGGACAGGGGGCACGAAATCAGCCCCAGCATTTT; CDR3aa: CASTGQGARNQPQHF
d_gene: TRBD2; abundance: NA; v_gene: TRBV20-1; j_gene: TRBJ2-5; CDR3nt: TGCAGTGCTAGACTAGCGGGAGATCGTCAGTACTTC; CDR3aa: CSARLAGDRQYF
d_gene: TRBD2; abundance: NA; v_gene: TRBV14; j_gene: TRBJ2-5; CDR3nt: TGTGCCAGCAGCCAACTGACTAGCGGGGGTCTAACCCAGTACTTC; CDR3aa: CASSQLTSGGLTQYF
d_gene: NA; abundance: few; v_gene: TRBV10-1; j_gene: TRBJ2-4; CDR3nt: TGCGCCACCTCACCGGGCAAAAACATTCAGTACTTC; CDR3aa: CATSPGKNIQYF
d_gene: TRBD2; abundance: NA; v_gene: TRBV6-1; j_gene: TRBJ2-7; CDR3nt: TGTGCCAGCAGTAAGGGGCGGGGGAGCTCCTACGAGCAGTACTTC; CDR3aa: CASSKGRGSSYEQYF
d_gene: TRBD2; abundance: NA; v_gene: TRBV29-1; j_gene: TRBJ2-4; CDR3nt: TGCAGCGTTGAAGGTAGCGGGAGGGCCAAAAACATTCAGTACTTC; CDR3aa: CSVEGSGRAKNIQYF
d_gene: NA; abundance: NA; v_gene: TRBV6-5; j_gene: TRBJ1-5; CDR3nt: TGTGCCAGCAGTTACTCAGGGGAGGGTCAGCCCCAGCATTTT; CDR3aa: CASSYSGEGQPQHF
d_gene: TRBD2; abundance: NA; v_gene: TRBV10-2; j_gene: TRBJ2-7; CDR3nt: TGCGCCAGCAGACCTAGCGGGACTTCCTACGAGCAGTACTTC; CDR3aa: CASRPSGTSYEQYF
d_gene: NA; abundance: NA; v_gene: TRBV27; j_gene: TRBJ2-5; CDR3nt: TGTGCCAGCAGTTTGGCTAGGGCCTTCCAAGAGACCCAGTACTTC; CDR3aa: CASSLARAFQETQYF